What follows are 23 T cell receptor beta chains derived from one specimen sequenced in a study of human T cells and chemical hapten exposure. Each CDR3 protein gets one entry after TCRdb re-called the RACE reads with MiXCR. The sample shows some 120,000 distinct CDR3 sequences, approximately 9.5% of them seen only once. Time point meaning: healthy volunteer bleed at 2 weeks. Blood, whole and unfractionated, served as the source for total RNA extraction. The specimen was whole blood. The receptors here all came from a male donor in good health. Some clones in this sample may be carry-over from other donors' samples.

There are a few counts of this clonotype. The rearrangement links TRBV14 to TRBJ2-3; D is ambiguous. This CDR3 is built from 17 residues. Germline CDR1 reads SGHDN; CDR2 reads FVKESK. The V and J ends lost 0 bases and 2 bases respectively, with 15 bases between them. The CDR3 bases are TGTGCCAGCAGCCAAGATGGGCTGGGGTGGGACACAGATACGCAGTATTTT. Translated, it gives CASSQDGLGWDTDTQYF.

V gene TRBV20-1 combines with J gene TRBJ2-7, with D perhaps TRBD1 (6 bases). Germline loops: CDR1 DFQATT, CDR2 SNEGSKA (reference sequence). Trimming cost V 6 bases and J 6 bases, with 12 bases left between them. The CDR3 sequence is 11 residues long. The CDR3 nucleotides read TGCAGTGCCAGCAGGGGCAGCGAGCAGTACTTC. This encodes CSASRGSEQYF.

DNA of the CDR3: TGCAGCGTTGATAGGTTTGCAGATACGCAGTATTTT. Translation gives CSVDRFADTQYF. V gene TRBV29-1 combines with J gene TRBJ2-3; D gene uncertain. Germline V gives CDR1 SQVTM, CDR2 ANQGSEA. Trimming removed 3 bases from V and 4 bases from J, with 8 bases in between. The CDR3 loop spans 12 amino acids.

The chain links TRBV25-1 to TRBJ2-6; perhaps TRBD1 as D (6 bases). The CDR3 has 18 residues. Germline V gene sequence: CDR1 MGHDK, CDR2 SYGVNS. Trimming left V 5 bases short and J 2 bases short, with 19 bases between. The CDR3 loop is CASSNLVGPGAGANVLTF. CDR3 nucleotides: TGTGCCAGCAGTAACTTGGTCGGCCCAGGGGCTGGGGCCAACGTCCTGACTTTC. The complete variable domain, with remaining parts taken from reference TRBV25-1 and TRBJ2-6, reads EADIYQTPRYLVIGTGKKITLECSQTMGHDKMYWYQQDPGMELHLIHYSYGVNSTEKGDLSSESTVSRIRTEHFPLTLESARPSHTSQYLCASSNLVGPGAGANVLTFGAGSRLTVL.

The chain joins TRBV5-1 to TRBJ1-4; D is uncertain. This CDR3 region has 16 residues. The germline V and J ends were trimmed by 0 bases and 3 bases, with 12 bases remaining between them. The germline CDR1 and CDR2 sequences are SGHRS and YFSETQ. The CDR3 sequence: CASSLGLPQPNEKLFF. The CDR3 DNA reads TGCGCCAGCAGCTTGGGGCTTCCCCAGCCTAATGAAAAACTGTTTTTT.

This clonotype has ten or more counts. The chain couples TRBV29-1 to TRBJ2-2, with unresolved D. This CDR3 spans 13 amino acids. The V gene's germline CDR1 is SQVTM and CDR2 ANQGSEA. V shed 2 bases and J shed 3 bases, with 7 bases lying between them. CDR3: CSVELVDTGELFF. CDR3 DNA sequence: TGCAGCGTTGAATTAGTGGACACCGGGGAGCTGTTTTTT.

This clonotype was seen at least ten times. The rearrangement uses TRBV29-1 and TRBJ1-1; D gene unclear. V lost 5 bases and J lost 1, with 5 bases in between. CDR1 is SQVTM and CDR2 is ANQGSEA in the germline V gene. This CDR3 comprises 11 residues. This chain's CDR3 is CSVSQNTEAFF. CDR3 DNA sequence: TGCAGCGTTTCCCAGAACACTGAAGCTTTCTTT. The full variable domain, completed using reference TRBV29-1 and TRBJ1-1, is SAVISQKPSRDICQRGTSLTIQCQVDSQVTMMFWYRQQPGQSLTLIATANQGSEATYESGFVIDKFPISRPNLTFSTLTVSNMSPEDSSIYLCSVSQNTEAFFGQGTRLTVV.

This clonotype was counted only a few times. The chain employs TRBV12-3 or TRBV12-4 and TRBJ2-2; 11 positions agree with TRBD1. The CDR3 is made up of 15 amino acids. Trimming cost V 6 bases and J 5 bases; bases outside gene matches: 5. CDR3 amino acids: CASRPDRGRTGELFF. In DNA form, the CDR3 reads TGTGCCAGCAGACCGGACAGGGGGCGGACCGGGGAGCTGTTTTTT.

This clonotype has only a few counts. V is TRBV27 and J is TRBJ2-1; 7 nucleotides agree with TRBD2. Germline V gene sequence: CDR1 MNHEY, CDR2 SMNVEV (reference sequence). The CDR3 sequence is 15 residues long. V lost 7 bases to trimming and J lost 7 bases; unmatched junction nucleotides: 13. CDR3 amino acids: CASTLVLGGGNEQFF. The CDR3 nucleotides are TGTGCCAGCACCCTAGTCCTGGGGGGGGGTAATGAGCAGTTCTTC.

There are a few counts of this clonotype. V and J are TRBV10-3 and TRBJ2-5, with 9 bases fitting TRBD2. The germline V gene has CDR1 ENHRY and CDR2 SYGVKD. J gave up 5 bases and V 5 bases, and 9 bases lay outside the gene matches. The CDR3 has 15 amino acids. Here the CDR3 reads CAISSGTSLPETQYF. CDR3 sequence (DNA): TGTGCCATCAGTTCCGGGACTAGCCTTCCTGAGACCCAGTACTTC.

This clonotype was observed a handful of times. V gene TRBV20-1 combines with J gene TRBJ2-7, with TRBD1 identical over 7 bases. Losses at the gene ends were 1 base for V and 1 base for J; bases not matched to a gene: 10. Germline CDR1 reads DFQATT; CDR2 reads SNEGSKA (reference sequence). The CDR3 length is 16 residues. Written as DNA, the CDR3 is TGCAGTGCTAGAGCTCGACAGGGCAAAACTTCCTACGAGCAGTACTTC. Protein product: CSARARQGKTSYEQYF.

This clonotype was seen repeatedly, ten times or more. The chain uses TRBV6-1 and TRBJ2-7; 9 bases line up with TRBD1. The CDR3 length is 16 residues. V shed 2 bases and J 0 bases; nucleotides not matched to a gene: 5. Germline V gene data show CDR1 as MNHNS and CDR2 as SASEGT. CDR3 nucleotides: TGTGCCAGCAGTGAACCCCGGACAGGGGTCTCCTACGAGCAGTACTTC. Its translation: CASSEPRTGVSYEQYF.

A few counts support this clonotype. The chain couples TRBV6-5 to TRBJ2-7; 8 bases agree with TRBD1. Germline assignment: CDR1 MNHEY and CDR2 SVGAGI. With 0 bases clipped from V and 6 bases from J, the junction kept 10 bases outside the gene matches. This CDR3 comprises 16 residues. This CDR3 reads CASSYSPTGDIVEQYF. The CDR3 DNA reads TGTGCCAGCAGTTACTCCCCGACAGGGGATATCGTCGAGCAGTACTTC.

V usage is TRBV7-9 and J usage is TRBJ2-2; D is possibly TRBD1 (6 bases). CDR1 SEHNR and CDR2 FQNEAQ come from the germline V gene (reference sequence). V lost 3 bases and J 4 bases, leaving 12 bases between the germline ends. The CDR3 contains 15 residues. CDR3 protein: CASSFDGQFTGELFF. The CDR3 DNA reads as TGTGCCAGCAGCTTCGATGGACAGTTCACCGGGGAGCTGTTTTTT.

This clonotype was recorded a few times. The chain is built from TRBV6-1 and TRBJ1-5, with D possibly being TRBD1 (6 bases). Trimming removed 6 bases from V and 4 bases from J, with 22 bases in between. The CDR3 consists of 17 residues. Germline CDR1 reads MNHNS; CDR2 reads SASEGT. The CDR3 nucleotides read TGTGCCAGCAGGGACCCAGGGGAGGGAGCGGGGAATCAGCCCCAGCATTTT. Protein: CASRDPGEGAGNQPQHF.

The rearrangement joins TRBV3-1 to TRBJ2-7; possible D gene TRBD1, 5 bases. Per germline, CDR1 LGHDT and CDR2 YNNKEL (reference sequence). V lost 0 bases and J 0 bases, leaving 12 bases between the germline ends. This CDR3 has 16 amino acids. The CDR3 coding sequence is TGTGCCAGCAGCCAAGATATCGCAGGGCTCTCCTACGAGCAGTACTTC. It specifies CASSQDIAGLSYEQYF.

This sequence joins TRBV19 and TRBJ2-1; 7 bases map to TRBD1. Germline trimming cut 6 bases from V and 4 bases from J; bases unmatched to any gene: 18. From germline, CDR1 is LNHDA and CDR2 SQIVND (reference sequence). The CDR3 consists of 18 residues. The CDR3 sequence: CASRRIDSGTARYNEQFF. CDR3 bases: TGTGCCAGTAGAAGGATCGACTCCGGGACAGCTCGTTACAATGAGCAGTTCTTC.

The V gene is TRBV14, the J gene TRBJ2-1; D is unclear. The CDR3 runs to 14 residues. Per the germline V gene, CDR1 is SGHDN and CDR2 is FVKESK. Trimming cost V 5 bases and J 2 bases, with 10 bases left between them. The CDR3 loop reads CASSERSPYNEQFF. Here the CDR3 DNA reads TGTGCCAGCAGCGAAAGATCCCCCTACAATGAGCAGTTCTTC.

This clonotype has ten or more counts. V usage is TRBV3-1 and J usage is TRBJ2-2; TRBD1 might be the D (6 bases). Trimming shortened V by 1 base and J by 0 bases, and 6 bases separated the two germline ends. CDR1 is LGHDT, CDR2 YNNKEL, per germline (reference sequence). The CDR3 has 15 amino acids. CDR3 nucleotides: TGTGCCAGCAGCCAAGGGACAGCGAACACCGGGGAGCTGTTTTTT. It encodes CASSQGTANTGELFF.

The table lists this clonotype with a few counts. The chain couples TRBV7-8 to TRBJ1-5; D is ambiguous. This CDR3 comprises 13 residues. Germline V gene sequence: CDR1 SGHVS, CDR2 FQNEAQ. Trimming left V 5 bases short and J 3 bases short, with 8 bases between. CDR3 in amino acids: CASSPDINQPQHF. The CDR3 DNA reads TGTGCCAGCAGCCCCGACATCAATCAGCCCCAGCATTTT.

A few counts support this clonotype. The rearrangement joins TRBV7-2 to TRBJ1-1, with a weak D call TRBD1 (6 bases). The V end lost 10 bases, the J end lost 0 bases, and 9 bases lay between the germline ends. The CDR3 spans 12 residues. Germline V gene sequence: CDR1 SGHTA, CDR2 FQGNSA. The CDR3 spells CANDRMNTEAFF. CDR3 coding DNA: TGTGCCAACGACAGGATGAACACTGAAGCTTTCTTT.

This clonotype was picked up many times. The chain links TRBV6-5 to TRBJ1-5, with 9 positions matching TRBD1. Germline V gene data show CDR1 as MNHEY and CDR2 as SVGAGI. CDR3 size: 14 residues. Unmatched junction bases numbered 4, after V lost 6 bases and J lost 4 bases. CDR3 sequence (DNA): TGTGCCAGCAGGCCCGGGACAGGGAATCAGCCCCAGCATTTT. Amino acid sequence: CASRPGTGNQPQHF.

The rearrangement joins TRBV19 to TRBJ1-1; D is uncertain. The CDR3 consists of 12 residues. Germline-derived CDR1 and CDR2 are LNHDA and SQIVND (reference sequence). V was trimmed by 6 bases and J by 4 bases, leaving 9 bases between them. The CDR3 here is CASRAFRTEAFF. The CDR3 nucleotides are TGTGCCAGTAGGGCGTTCCGCACTGAAGCTTTCTTT.